The source of this T cell receptor (beta chain) is a study of cytomegalovirus exposure and HLA in healthy donors. This CDR3 region has 16 residues. Germline V lookup: CDR1 SGHRS, CDR2 YFSETQ. The V gene lost 0 bases and the J gene lost 0 bases, with 12 bases spanning the gap. In regard to this clone: Antigen: not known.

Vbeta (60) and Jbeta (13) primers were used in the PCR. Generated by immunoSEQ multiplex PCR, the TCRdb table keeps only in-frame clones and is missing some. The table has about 130,000 clones, approximately 83% seen once. The study, taken as a whole, reports: Reports credit the classifier with highly specific, highly sensitive diagnosis of cytomegalovirus status. Later on, a genetic analysis was performed. It linked a missense variant in DCLRE1C with V- and J-gene trimming of TCR beta. Later analysis identified 15,000 to 20,000 TCR beta sequences associated with HLA alleles, using a false discovery rate threshold of 0.05.

The TCR comes from a girl aged 2 to 10 in good health and CMV-seronegative. Sequenced material: PBMCs. V is TRBV5-1 and J is TRBJ1-1, with no clear D. In DNA form, the CDR3 reads TGCGCCAGCAGCTTGGCGGCAGGTATCATGAACACTGAAGCTTTCTTT. Its translation: CASSLAAGIMNTEAFF.